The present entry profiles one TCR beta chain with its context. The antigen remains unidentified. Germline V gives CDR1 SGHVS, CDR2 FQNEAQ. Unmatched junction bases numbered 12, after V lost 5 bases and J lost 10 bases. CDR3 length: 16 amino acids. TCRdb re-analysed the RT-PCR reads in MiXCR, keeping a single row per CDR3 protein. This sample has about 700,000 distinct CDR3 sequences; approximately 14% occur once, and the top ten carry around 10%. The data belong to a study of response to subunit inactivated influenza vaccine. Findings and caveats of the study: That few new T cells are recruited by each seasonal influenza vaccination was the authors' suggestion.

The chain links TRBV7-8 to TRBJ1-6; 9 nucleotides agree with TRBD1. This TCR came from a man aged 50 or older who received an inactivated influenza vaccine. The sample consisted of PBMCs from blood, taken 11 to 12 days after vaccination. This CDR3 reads CASSGPWDRVGSPLHF. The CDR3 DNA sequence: TGTGCCAGCAGCGGCCCCTGGGACAGGGTAGGATCACCCCTCCACTTT.